This T cell receptor beta chain was captured in a study of blood T cell repertoires in COVID-19. Turning to the study itself: The origin of the acute and convalescent COVID-19 samples was the United States, Italy and Spain.

The method was immunoSEQ multiplex PCR; TCRdb's version includes in-frame clones alone and lacks a portion of them. This sample yields roughly 100,000 clones, of which roughly 87% are seen a single time; 6.2% belongs to the top ten. Sequenced sample: peripheral blood. The sequence was collected from a human donor in a cohort sampled during active COVID-19.

CDR3: CASSRQGGYGYTF. The CDR3 region has the DNA TGTGCCAGCAGCCGACAGGGAGGATATGGCTACACCTTC. V usage is TRBV12-3 or TRBV12-4 and J usage is TRBJ1-2; 7 bases fit TRBD1. The CDR3 loop spans 13 amino acids. V gave up 6 bases and J gave up 5 bases; unmatched junction bases: 6.